Listed here are 31 T cell receptor beta chains from one sample, sequenced in a study of regulatory T cells in long-lasting Graves disease. To make TCR beta libraries, researchers used iRepertoire HTBI primers and Arm-PCR of CDR3 regions. TCRdb re-analysed the multiplex PCR reads in MiXCR, keeping a single row per CDR3 protein. The table shows more than 650,000 distinct CDR3 sequences, with 25% to 35% occurring only once. Time point of the sample: persistent/refractory GD, antithyroid drugs over 5 years with positive TRAb. The authors made the TCR library using RNA they extracted from PBMCs. The sample consisted of peripheral blood mononuclear cells (PBMCs), taken when the disease was refractory, from a patient treated with antithyroid drugs. The receptors were sampled from a female donor with Graves disease.

The chain joins TRBV6-9 to TRBJ1-2, with 10 positions matching TRBD1. J lost 7 bases, V lost 3 bases, and 5 bases had no gene match. This CDR3 spans 14 amino acids. Per the germline V gene, CDR1 is MNHGY and CDR2 is SVAAGI. The DNA of the CDR3 is TGTGCCAGCAGTTACACGACAGGGGGCGGTGGCTACACCTTC. The encoded protein is CASSYTTGGGGYTF.

The chain has TRBV28 and TRBJ2-7; D may be TRBD2 (6 bases). Germline lookup yields CDR1 MDHEN and CDR2 SYDVKM. V dropped 7 bases and J dropped 0 bases, with 16 bases sitting between them. This CDR3 region has 15 residues. CDR3 residues: CASNDPGRNSYEQYF. DNA for the CDR3: TGTGCCAGCAACGACCCGGGGAGGAACTCCTACGAGCAGTACTTC. Supplemented by reference TRBV28 and TRBJ2-7, the full variable domain reads DVKVTQSSRYLVKRTGEKVFLECVQDMDHENMFWYRQDPGLGLRLIYFSYDVKMKEKGDIPEGYSVSREKKERFSLILESASTNQTSMYLCASNDPGRNSYEQYFGPGTRLTVT.

The chain joins TRBV6-1 to TRBJ1-1, with 10 bases that match TRBD1. CDR1 and CDR2 (germline): MNHNS, SASEGT. The CDR3 totals 17 residues. V shed 6 bases and J 3 bases; nucleotides not matched to a gene: 13. CDR3 sequence reads: CASSFRQGARLDTEAFF. The CDR3 DNA follows: TGTGCCAGCAGCTTCCGACAGGGGGCCAGGTTGGACACTGAAGCTTTCTTT.

Many counts were recorded for this clonotype. This chain uses TRBV2 with TRBJ1-5; 7 positions agree with TRBD1. V trimming: 4 bases; J trimming: 1 base; junction bases outside the gene matches: 4. From germline, CDR1 is SNHLY and CDR2 FYNNEI. CDR3 length: 15 residues. CDR3 in DNA: TGTGCCAGCAGTGGGACAGGCCGGAGCAATCAGCCCCAGCATTTT. Protein: CASSGTGRSNQPQHF.

The chain is built from TRBV10-3 and TRBJ1-1, with TRBD1 matching over 8 bases. The germline V gene encodes CDR1 ENHRY and CDR2 SYGVKD. Trimming cost V 9 bases and J 4 bases; bases outside gene matches: 7. CDR3 size: 13 residues. The CDR3 sequence: CAMSGGAGTEAFF. CDR3 coding DNA: TGTGCCATGTCAGGGGGCGCCGGCACTGAAGCTTTCTTT.

This clonotype was counted many times. The chain uses TRBV2 and TRBJ1-2; possible D gene TRBD1, 6 bases. Germline loops: CDR1 SNHLY, CDR2 FYNNEI. V lost 2 bases and J lost 8, with 12 bases in between. The CDR3 extends over 13 amino acids. CDR3 DNA: TGTGCCAGCAGTGAAAACCGGGGACAAGGCTACACCTTC. This translates into CASSENRGQGYTF.

The V gene is TRBV6-1, the J gene TRBJ2-7, with TRBD1 as a possible D gene (6 bases). Germline V gene data show CDR1 as MNHNS and CDR2 as SASEGT. This CDR3 is built from 14 residues. Trimming took off 1 base at V and 3 bases at J, with 10 bases between the two ends. The CDR3 loop is CASSEVIGGYEQYF. The CDR3 bases are TGTGCCAGCAGTGAAGTTATAGGGGGCTACGAGCAGTACTTC.

The chain is built from TRBV5-1 and TRBJ1-6; TRBD1 is a possible D gene (6 bases). Trimming shortened V by 0 bases and J by 3 bases, and 13 bases separated the two germline ends. The CDR3 consists of 17 residues. Germline CDR1 is SGHRS and CDR2 is YFSETQ. The CDR3 DNA reads TGCGCCAGCAGCTTGGAATTCCCGGACAGCTATAATTCACCCCTCCACTTT. Translated, it gives CASSLEFPDSYNSPLHF.

This clonotype was counted at least ten times. The rearrangement uses TRBV6-5 and TRBJ2-7, with 8 bases matching TRBD2. After removal of 2 bases from V and 1 base from J, the junction contained 4 bases not matched to a gene. The CDR3 covers 15 residues. In germline, CDR1 is MNHEY, CDR2 SVGAGI. The CDR3 DNA reads as TGTGCCAGCAGTTACGAAGGCGGGGGGTCCTACGAGCAGTACTTC. Translated, it gives CASSYEGGGSYEQYF.

J is TRBJ1-2 and V is TRBV20-1; possibly TRBD1 for D (5 bases). CDR1 and CDR2 from the germline V gene are DFQATT and SNEGSKA (reference sequence). Trimming left V 0 bases short and J 2 bases short, with 10 bases between. The CDR3 extends over 14 amino acids. CDR3 sequence: CSARDQGRNYGYTF. DNA of the CDR3: TGCAGTGCTAGAGATCAGGGCAGAAACTATGGCTACACCTTC.

This clonotype was seen more than once but under ten times. The chain couples TRBV7-6 to TRBJ2-5; the D is unclear. There are 15 residues in the CDR3. Germline V gene lookup returns CDR1 SGHVS and CDR2 FNYEAQ. The V gene lost 1 base and the J gene lost 2 bases, with 11 bases spanning the gap. The CDR3 bases are TGTGCCAGCAGCTTAGGGGCCCTACCACAAGAGACCCAGTACTTC. Translated: CASSLGALPQETQYF. Supplemented by reference TRBV7-6 and TRBJ2-5, the full variable domain reads GAGVSQSPRYKVTKRGQDVALRCDPISGHVSLYWYRQALGQGPEFLTYFNYEAQQDKSGLPNDRFSAERPEGSISTLTIQRTEQRDSAMYRCASSLGALPQETQYFGPGTRLLVL.

J is TRBJ2-7 and V is TRBV28, with 10 nucleotides matching TRBD2. The CDR3 length is 16 residues. Germline CDR1 reads MDHEN; CDR2 reads SYDVKM. The trim removed 5 bases at V and 13 bases at J, leaving 20 bases unmatched. CDR3 sequence (DNA): TGTGCCAGCAGTCCGGGACTAGCGAGGAGCCCTTTTAACCATTACTTC. Its translation is CASSPGLARSPFNHYF.

The chain has TRBV7-7 and TRBJ2-7; 11 bases are shared with TRBD2. V shed 5 bases, J shed 6 bases, and the junction held 9 bases outside the gene matches. The CDR3 spans 15 residues. Germline CDR1 SSHAT, CDR2 FNYEAQ (reference sequence). CDR3 amino acids: CASSTTATSGTEQYF. CDR3 bases: TGTGCCAGCAGCACCACGGCGACTAGCGGGACCGAGCAGTACTTC.

The gene calls are TRBV7-3 and TRBJ2-2; TRBD2 might be the D (5 bases). The germline gives CDR1 SGHTA, CDR2 FQGTGA. CDR3 length: 17 amino acids. The germline V and J ends were trimmed by 4 bases and 2 bases, with 17 bases remaining between them. The CDR3 sequence: CASSSSRGRVNTGELFF. CDR3 coding DNA: TGTGCCAGCAGCTCGAGTCGAGGGCGAGTCAACACCGGGGAGCTGTTTTTT.

The V gene is TRBV10-3, the J gene TRBJ1-1; a possible D gene is TRBD1 (5 bases). This CDR3 has 11 residues. V was trimmed by 4 bases and J by 7 bases, leaving 7 bases between them. CDR1 is ENHRY and CDR2 is SYGVKD in the germline V gene. The CDR3 nucleotides read TGTGCCATCAGTGCGCAGGGTGAAGCTTTCTTT. Amino acids: CAISAQGEAFF.

Ten or more counts support this clonotype. The V gene is TRBV12-3 or TRBV12-4, the J gene TRBJ2-7, with D tentatively TRBD1 (6 bases). The CDR3 sequence is 14 residues long. The germline V and J ends were trimmed by 6 bases and 5 bases, with 17 bases remaining between them. The chain's CDR3 is CASRPTGRHHEQYF. CDR3 DNA: TGTGCCAGCAGACCAACAGGGCGACACCACGAGCAGTACTTC.

This clonotype came up many times. The chain couples TRBV12-3 or TRBV12-4 to TRBJ1-5; possible D gene TRBD1, 5 bases. V was shortened by 4 bases and J by 4 bases, with 8 bases between the two germline ends. The CDR3 has 13 amino acids. The CDR3 coding sequence is TGTGCCAGCAGTTGGGGGGGGAATCAGCCCCAGCATTTT. It encodes CASSWGGNQPQHF.

The rearrangement uses TRBV24-1 and TRBJ2-7; the D is unclear. The germline V gene has CDR1 KGHDR and CDR2 SFDVKD. The CDR3 is 13 residues long. V lost 12 bases to trimming and J lost 2 bases, with 16 bases between them. CDR3 loop: CAPPPDTTYEQYF. In nucleotides, the CDR3 is TGTGCCCCCCCACCCGACACAACCTACGAGCAGTACTTC.

This clonotype was observed once. V and J are TRBV5-1 and TRBJ1-1, with 8 bases lining up with TRBD1. V dropped 4 bases and J dropped 11; count of bases not matched to a gene: 7. The CDR3 consists of 12 residues. Looked up from germline, CDR1 is SGHRS and CDR2 is YFSETQ. This CDR3 is CASSQDRVTAFF. CDR3 coding DNA: TGCGCCAGCAGCCAGGACAGGGTAACGGCTTTCTTT.

This clonotype has a handful of counts. The gene calls are TRBV6-1 and TRBJ2-7; D is undetermined. In germline, CDR1 is MNHNS, CDR2 SASEGT. Trimming stripped 4 bases from V and 0 bases from J, with 13 bases between. The CDR3 is made up of 15 amino acids. Written as DNA, the CDR3 is TGTGCCAGCAGTGGCTTACCGGGCAGCTCCTACGAGCAGTACTTC. Its protein is CASSGLPGSSYEQYF.

The gene calls are TRBV19 and TRBJ2-7; no clear D. The CDR3 is made up of 13 amino acids. Germline V lookup: CDR1 LNHDA, CDR2 SQIVND (reference sequence). V lost 5 bases and J lost 2, with 10 bases in between. CDR3 amino acids: CASSPPQTYEQYF. CDR3 bases: TGTGCCAGTAGTCCCCCCCAAACCTACGAGCAGTACTTC.

This clonotype was seen only a few times. The chain links TRBV20-1 to TRBJ1-2, with 9 bases that match TRBD1. The V gene end was trimmed by 0 bases and the J gene end by 6 bases; junction bases not matched to a gene: 8. The V gene's germline CDR1 is DFQATT and CDR2 SNEGSKA (reference sequence). This CDR3 region has 15 residues. CDR3 region: CSARDYGTGTHGYTF. In DNA, the CDR3 is TGCAGTGCTAGAGATTATGGGACAGGGACTCATGGCTACACCTTC.

CDR3 region: CASSSVSGSYNEQFF. The CDR3 DNA reads TGTGCCAGCAGCTCCGTGAGCGGATCCTACAATGAGCAGTTCTTC. V and J are TRBV11-2 and TRBJ2-1, with D maybe TRBD2 (5 bases). Per the germline V gene, CDR1 is SGHAT and CDR2 is FQNNGV. The CDR3 contains 15 residues. The V end lost 4 bases, the J end lost 1 base, and 11 bases lay between the germline ends.

This clonotype was seen just once. This chain links TRBV19 with TRBJ1-1; D call uncertain. Trimming took off 3 bases at V and 1 base at J, with 9 bases between the two ends. This CDR3 is built from 14 residues. CDR1 is LNHDA, CDR2 SQIVND, per germline (reference sequence). The CDR3 DNA reads TGTGCCAGTAGTATTCCGCGGCGGAACACTGAAGCTTTCTTT. Amino acid sequence: CASSIPRRNTEAFF.

This clonotype has more than one count but fewer than ten. The chain recombines TRBV6-2 or TRBV6-3 with TRBJ2-7; maybe TRBD2 (6 bases). Per germline, CDR1 MNHEY and CDR2 SVGEGT. There are 13 residues in the CDR3. The V end was cut by 6 bases, the J end by 6 bases, with 15 bases between. CDR3 in DNA: TGTGCCAGCAGCTTCGGGAGCTTGACCGAGCAGTACTTC. Translating it yields CASSFGSLTEQYF.

CDR3 nucleotide sequence: TGTGCCAGCAGTTACTCCCGTCGGGGACTAGCGGGAAGGTACGAGCAGTACTTC. Translating gives CASSYSRRGLAGRYEQYF. The chain recombines TRBV6-2 or TRBV6-3 with TRBJ2-7; 13 nucleotides line up with TRBD2. J was trimmed by 4 bases and V by 0 bases; bases with no gene match: 9. The germline V gene encodes CDR1 MNHEY and CDR2 SVGEGT. This CDR3 comprises 18 residues.

The chain is built from TRBV5-1 and TRBJ1-1; 7 nucleotides match TRBD1. Germline V gene sequence: CDR1 SGHRS, CDR2 YFSETQ. With V trimmed by 5 bases and J by 1 base, 11 bases remained unmatched. This CDR3 is built from 16 residues. CDR3 region: CASSRNPGQKNTEAFF. As DNA, the CDR3 is TGCGCCAGCAGTCGGAATCCGGGACAGAAGAACACTGAAGCTTTCTTT. Supplemented by reference TRBV5-1 and TRBJ1-1, the full variable domain reads KAGVTQTPRYLIKTRGQQVTLSCSPISGHRSVSWYQQTPGQGLQFLFEYFSETQRNKGNFPGRFSGRQFSNSRSEMNVSTLELGDSALYLCASSRNPGQKNTEAFFGQGTRLTVV.

This clonotype was observed at least ten times. The chain joins TRBV10-3 to TRBJ1-2, with TRBD1 matching over 10 bases. Trimming at V came to 5 bases and at J to 4 bases, leaving 19 bases not matched to a gene. Looked up from germline, CDR1 is ENHRY and CDR2 is SYGVKD. The CDR3 sequence is 19 residues long. The CDR3 spells CAISPRGGSGTGEPYGYTF. CDR3 sequence (DNA): TGTGCCATCAGTCCTCGGGGGGGATCAGGGACAGGGGAACCCTATGGCTACACCTTC.

This sequence joins TRBV27 and TRBJ1-5; the D is unclear. Germline CDR1 and CDR2: MNHEY and SMNVEV (reference sequence). The CDR3 length is 13 residues. The V end lost 0 bases, the J end lost 3 bases, and 3 bases lay between the germline ends. The CDR3 reads CASSLSHNQPQHF. CDR3 coding DNA: TGTGCCAGCAGTTTATCACACAATCAGCCCCAGCATTTT.

This clonotype has at least ten counts. V and J are TRBV2 and TRBJ1-1, with 8 bases identical to TRBD1. CDR1 is SNHLY, CDR2 FYNNEI, per germline. The CDR3 runs 16 residues. V lost 5 bases and J lost 4; bases outside the gene matches: 12. CDR3 sequence: CASSTGGGIRGTEAFF. The CDR3 DNA is TGTGCCAGCAGTACAGGGGGGGGGATTCGGGGCACTGAAGCTTTCTTT.

This clonotype occurred many times. The rearrangement joins TRBV28 to TRBJ1-6, with D perhaps matching TRBD1 (5 bases). The ends were cut back, 10 bases at V and 6 bases at J, with 7 bases in the middle. Germline assignment: CDR1 MDHEN and CDR2 SYDVKM. The CDR3 contains 11 residues. As DNA, the CDR3 is TGTGCCACCGGGGGTAATTCACCCCTCCACTTT. Its protein product is CATGGNSPLHF.